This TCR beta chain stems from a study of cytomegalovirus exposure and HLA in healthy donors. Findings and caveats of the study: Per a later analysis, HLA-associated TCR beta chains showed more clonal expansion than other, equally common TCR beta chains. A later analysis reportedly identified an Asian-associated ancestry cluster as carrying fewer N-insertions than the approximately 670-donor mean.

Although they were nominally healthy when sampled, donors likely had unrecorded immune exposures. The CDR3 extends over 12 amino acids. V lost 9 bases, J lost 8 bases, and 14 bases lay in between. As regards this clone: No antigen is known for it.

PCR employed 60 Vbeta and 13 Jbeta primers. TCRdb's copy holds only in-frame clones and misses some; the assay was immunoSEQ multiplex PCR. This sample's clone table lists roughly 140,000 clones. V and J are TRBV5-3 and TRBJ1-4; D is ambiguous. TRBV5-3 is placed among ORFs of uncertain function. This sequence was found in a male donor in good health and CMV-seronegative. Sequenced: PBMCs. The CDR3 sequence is CATRIPPEKLFF. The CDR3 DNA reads TGTGCCACGAGGATCCCCCCCGAAAAACTGTTTTTT.